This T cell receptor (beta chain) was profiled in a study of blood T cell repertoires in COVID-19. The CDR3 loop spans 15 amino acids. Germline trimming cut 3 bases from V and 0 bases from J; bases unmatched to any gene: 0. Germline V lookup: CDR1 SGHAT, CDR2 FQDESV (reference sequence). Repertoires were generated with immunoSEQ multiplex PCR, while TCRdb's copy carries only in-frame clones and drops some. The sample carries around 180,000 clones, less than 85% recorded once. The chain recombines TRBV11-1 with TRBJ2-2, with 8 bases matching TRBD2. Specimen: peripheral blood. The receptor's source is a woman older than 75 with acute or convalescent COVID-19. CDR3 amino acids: CASSFSGTNTGELFF. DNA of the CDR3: TGTGCCAGCAGCTTTAGCGGGACGAACACCGGGGAGCTGTTTTTT.